What follows are 14 T cell receptor beta chains derived from one specimen sequenced in a study of cytomegalovirus exposure and HLA in healthy donors. The study ran its PCR with 60 Vbeta and 13 Jbeta primers. Repertoires were generated with immunoSEQ multiplex PCR, while TCRdb's copy carries only in-frame clones and drops some. The data show about 110,000 clones, roughly 67% seen once. Specimen: PBMCs. The receptors come from a man in his late teens or twenties in good health and CMV-seropositive.

This chain uses TRBV5-5 with TRBJ1-2, with TRBD1 matching over 8 bases. The CDR3 contains 14 residues. The germline V gene encodes CDR1 SGHKS and CDR2 YYEKEE (reference sequence). Losses at the gene ends were 4 bases for V and 7 bases for J; bases not matched to a gene: 9. For the CDR3, the DNA is TGTGCCAGCAGCGCCCGGACAGGGCGGAGTGGCTACACCTTC. Protein sequence: CASSARTGRSGYTF. The variable domain in full, with the rest retrieved from reference TRBV5-5 and TRBJ1-2, is DAGVTQSPTHLIKTRGQQVTLRCSPISGHKSVSWYQQVLGQGPQFIFQYYEKEERGRGNFPDRFSARQFPNYSSELNVNALLLGDSALYLCASSARTGRSGYTFGSGTRLTVV.

The rearrangement joins TRBV2 to TRBJ2-1; TRBD2 matches 8 bases. The CDR3 is 15 amino acids. Trimming removed 5 bases from V and 6 bases from J; junction bases left unmatched: 9. Germline CDR1 and CDR2: SNHLY and FYNNEI. The chain's CDR3 is CASSTAGGPSNEQFF. The CDR3 bases are TGTGCCAGCAGTACGGCGGGGGGCCCTAGCAATGAGCAGTTCTTC.

V usage is TRBV29-1 and J usage is TRBJ2-1; 7 nucleotides line up with TRBD2. CDR1 and CDR2 (germline): SQVTM, ANQGSEA. V lost 2 bases and J lost 3; bases outside the gene matches: 7. The CDR3 is 15 amino acids. This chain's CDR3 is CSVEPPSGHYNEQFF. The CDR3 DNA reads TGCAGCGTTGAACCCCCTAGCGGTCACTACAATGAGCAGTTCTTC.

The chain's CDR3 is CASSLHSGGQYSNQPQHF. CDR3 bases: TGTGCCAGCAGTTTACACTCAGGGGGGCAATATAGCAATCAGCCCCAGCATTTT. The genes are TRBV28 and TRBJ1-5; the match to TRBD1 covers 7 bases. Germline CDR1 MDHEN, CDR2 SYDVKM. The V and J ends lost 2 bases and 0 bases, in that order; junction bases with no gene match: 10. The CDR3 has 18 residues.

The chain uses TRBV21-1 and TRBJ1-5. TRBV21-1 is noted as a pseudogene. The CDR3 is made up of 14 amino acids. The CDR3 DNA reads TGTGCCAGCAGCAAGTTTCGGGTCAATCAGCCCCAGCATTTT. Its protein product is CASSKFRVNQPQHF.

This clone was observed once. The rearrangement links TRBV28 to TRBJ2-5; D may be TRBD2 (6 bases). V lost 6 bases, J lost 5 bases, and 19 bases lay in between. The CDR3 totals 15 residues. Germline CDR1 and CDR2: MDHEN and SYDVKM. Written as DNA, the CDR3 is TGTGCCAGCAGCCCTCTTGCGGGGAGAGGGGAGACCCAGTACTTC. The encoded protein is CASSPLAGRGETQYF.

The rearrangement links TRBV5-4 to TRBJ1-2; TRBD1 matches 9 bases. The CDR3 loop spans 15 amino acids. With 0 bases clipped from V and 5 bases from J, the junction kept 5 bases outside the gene matches. CDR1 and CDR2 (germline): SGHNT, YYREEE (reference sequence). The CDR3 bases are TGTGCCAGCAGCTTGGCCCCGACAGGGGGTTATGGCTACACCTTC. Translated: CASSLAPTGGYGYTF. Full variable domain (remainder filled in from reference TRBV5-4 and TRBJ1-2): ETGVTQSPTHLIKTRGQQVTLRCSSQSGHNTVSWYQQALGQGPQFIFQYYREEENGRGNFPPRFSGLQFPNYSSELNVNALELDDSALYLCASSLAPTGGYGYTFGSGTRLTVV.

The chain combines TRBV28 with TRBJ1-2, with no clear D. There are 13 residues in the CDR3. The germline gives CDR1 MDHEN, CDR2 SYDVKM. V was shortened by 1 base and J by 1 base, with 4 bases between the two germline ends. This chain's CDR3 is CASSLYINYGYTF. The CDR3 region has the DNA TGTGCCAGCAGTTTATACATTAACTATGGCTACACCTTC.

This clone has only a few counts. V and J are TRBV7-4 and TRBJ1-6, with D uncertain. V gave up 6 bases and J gave up 0 bases, with 18 bases separating them. The CDR3 contains 18 residues. Germline-derived CDR1 and CDR2 are SGHVT and SQSDAQ. CDR3 protein: CASRPMRVLSSYNSPLHF. In DNA form, the CDR3 reads TGTGCCAGCAGGCCCATGAGGGTCCTAAGCTCCTATAATTCACCCCTCCACTTT.

This sequence joins TRBV14 and TRBJ2-5, with D possibly being TRBD1 (5 bases). Looked up from germline, CDR1 is SGHDN and CDR2 is FVKESK. This CDR3 spans 15 amino acids. The V and J ends lost 2 bases and 0 bases respectively, with 10 bases between them. The DNA for the CDR3 is TGTGCCAGCAGCCAACAGGGATGGTACCAAGAGACCCAGTACTTC. It encodes CASSQQGWYQETQYF.

The rearrangement links TRBV5-1 to TRBJ1-4; D may be TRBD1 (6 bases). There are 14 residues in the CDR3. Germline CDR1 is SGHRS and CDR2 is YFSETQ. V dropped 4 bases and J dropped 8 bases, with 15 bases sitting between them. CDR3 residues: CASSPWAGEEKLFF. The CDR3 DNA reads as TGCGCCAGCAGCCCATGGGCAGGGGAGGAAAAACTGTTTTTT.

In DNA form, the CDR3 reads TGTGCCAGCAGCTTAGATAGCGGGGGGGACTACAATGAGCAGTTCTTC. It encodes CASSLDSGGDYNEQFF. The V call is TRBV7-2, the J call TRBJ2-1; 11 nucleotides agree with TRBD2. The CDR3 is 16 residues long. Germline CDR1 reads SGHTA; CDR2 reads FQGNSA. V lost 1 base and J lost 3; bases outside the gene matches: 2.

The chain is built from TRBV6-1 and TRBJ1-1, with D perhaps TRBD1 (6 bases). The V end was cut by 2 bases, the J end by 0 bases, with 10 bases between. Looked up from germline, CDR1 is MNHNS and CDR2 is SASEGT. This CDR3 has 15 amino acids. The CDR3 loop reads CASSEWGGMNTEAFF. The DNA of the CDR3 is TGTGCCAGCAGTGAATGGGGGGGCATGAACACTGAAGCTTTCTTT.

This clone came up once. V is TRBV7-2 and J is TRBJ2-3; 8 bases align to TRBD2. V lost 5 bases to trimming and J lost 5 bases; unmatched junction nucleotides: 6. The germline V gene has CDR1 SGHTA and CDR2 FQGNSA. The CDR3 loop spans 14 amino acids. In nucleotides, the CDR3 is TGTGCCAGCAGCAAGGGACTAGTCGGAGATACGCAGTATTTT. Residues: CASSKGLVGDTQYF.